These 23 T cell receptor beta chains originate from one sample sequenced in a study of T cell repertoires in cytomegalovirus infection. One entry per CDR3 protein results from TCRdb running MiXCR on the reads. The repertoire holds 200,000 to 300,000 distinct CDR3 sequences, with roughly 13% as singletons. The sample taken for sequencing was PBMCs. The receptors come from a human donor in good health (CMV status not recorded). Some clones in this sample may be carry-over from other donors' samples.

The chain carries TRBV27 and TRBJ2-2; tentative D call: TRBD1 (6 bases). Germline lookup yields CDR1 MNHEY and CDR2 SMNVEV (reference sequence). The CDR3 has 16 amino acids. The germline V and J ends were trimmed by 5 bases and 0 bases, with 13 bases remaining between them. This chain's CDR3 is CASSQAAGANTGELFF. CDR3 sequence (DNA): TGTGCCAGCAGTCAAGCGGCAGGGGCGAACACCGGGGAGCTGTTTTTT.

This clonotype was picked up many times. The chain carries TRBV7-2 and TRBJ2-7, with D perhaps matching TRBD1 (6 bases). Germline V gene sequence: CDR1 SGHTA, CDR2 FQGNSA. The CDR3 has 15 residues. V dropped 5 bases and J dropped 2 bases, with 16 bases sitting between them. CDR3 nucleotide sequence: TGTGCCAGCAGCCGAAGCCGGGACACGACCTACGAGCAGTACTTC. This gives the protein CASSRSRDTTYEQYF.

The table lists this clonotype with a few counts. This sequence joins TRBV6-5 and TRBJ2-1; D possibly corresponds to TRBD2 (5 bases). The CDR3 extends over 14 amino acids. Looked up from germline, CDR1 is MNHEY and CDR2 is SVGAGI. With 0 bases removed from V and 5 bases from J, the gap between germline ends came to 8 bases. The CDR3 DNA sequence: TGTGCCAGCAGTTACTCGAGAGCGGACAATGAGCAGTTCTTC. Residues: CASSYSRADNEQFF.

Of note for this clonotype: Being one base from a much bigger clone, this may be a read error. The genes are TRBV7-2 and TRBJ2-3, with TRBD1 identical over 9 bases. CDR1 is SGHTA, CDR2 FQGNSA, per germline. The CDR3 contains 13 residues. J gave up 3 bases and V 11 bases, and 6 bases lay outside the gene matches. As DNA, the CDR3 is TGTGCCGGGGGACAGGGAGCAACAGATACGCAGTATTTT. This gives the protein CAGGQGATDTQYF.

There are a few counts of this clonotype. The J gene is TRBJ2-5, the V gene TRBV6-2 or TRBV6-3; no definite D call. This CDR3 contains 13 residues. Germline lookup yields CDR1 MNHEY and CDR2 SVGEGT. V gave up 7 bases and J gave up 5 bases, with 14 bases separating them. The CDR3 loop is CASIYPGDETQYF. The CDR3 DNA sequence: TGTGCCAGCATCTACCCCGGCGACGAGACCCAGTACTTC.

The chain joins TRBV5-5 to TRBJ2-7; D gene uncertain. V was pared by 3 bases and J by 1 base, with 14 bases between. Germline V lookup: CDR1 SGHKS, CDR2 YYEKEE (reference sequence). This CDR3 is 15 amino acids long. The CDR3 coding sequence is TGTGCCAGCAGCTCTTACCTGACAACATCCTACGAGCAGTACTTC. Translation gives CASSSYLTTSYEQYF.

This clonotype has at least ten counts. The chain is built from TRBV3-1 and TRBJ1-1, with a weak D call TRBD1 (5 bases). V was shortened by 3 bases and J by 6 bases, with 11 bases between the two germline ends. CDR1 and CDR2 from the germline V gene are LGHDT and YNNKEL (reference sequence). CDR3 size: 13 residues. The CDR3 DNA sequence: TGTGCCAGCAGCCACAGGGTATTCGCTGAAGCTTTCTTT. This codes for CASSHRVFAEAFF.

This clonotype was found many times. The rearrangement uses TRBV29-1 and TRBJ2-7; possible D gene TRBD1, 6 bases. Trimming shortened V by 7 bases and J by 1 base, and 8 bases separated the two germline ends. This CDR3 is 11 amino acids long. The germline gives CDR1 SQVTM, CDR2 ANQGSEA. The CDR3 bases are TGCAGCGGGCAGGGGTCCTACGAGCAGTACTTC. Translating gives CSGQGSYEQYF.

V is TRBV5-1 and J is TRBJ2-7, with 10 bases aligning to TRBD1. Germline CDR1 and CDR2: SGHRS and YFSETQ. The CDR3 has 15 amino acids. V lost 3 bases to trimming and J lost 3 bases; unmatched junction nucleotides: 6. Written as DNA, the CDR3 is TGCGCCAGCAGCTCCGGGACAGGGGAAGGCTACGAGCAGTACTTC. Translation gives CASSSGTGEGYEQYF. Full variable domain (remainder filled in from reference TRBV5-1 and TRBJ2-7): KAGVTQTPRYLIKTRGQQVTLSCSPISGHRSVSWYQQTPGQGLQFLFEYFSETQRNKGNFPGRFSGRQFSNSRSEMNVSTLELGDSALYLCASSSGTGEGYEQYFGPGTRLTVT.

V and J are TRBV5-5 and TRBJ2-2; TRBD1 matches at 9 bases. Trimming removed 5 bases from V and 3 bases from J; junction bases left unmatched: 11. Germline V gene sequence: CDR1 SGHKS, CDR2 YYEKEE (reference sequence). The CDR3 extends over 17 amino acids. In DNA, the CDR3 is TGTGCCAGCAGTCTTAGAACACAGGGGGCGCACACCGGGGAGCTGTTTTTT. It yields the protein CASSLRTQGAHTGELFF.

The genes are TRBV27 and TRBJ1-6; D is undetermined. V lost 0 bases and J lost 5, with 8 bases in between. This CDR3 has 15 residues. Germline V gene lookup returns CDR1 MNHEY and CDR2 SMNVEV (reference sequence). The CDR3 sequence: CASSLSLRNNSPLHF. The CDR3 DNA reads as TGTGCCAGCAGTTTATCTTTGAGGAATAATTCACCCCTCCACTTT.

This clonotype was observed many times. The chain couples TRBV6-4 to TRBJ2-3, with TRBD2 matching over 7 bases. V gave up 5 bases and J gave up 1 base; unmatched junction bases: 9. The CDR3 is made up of 16 amino acids. Per germline, CDR1 MRHNA and CDR2 SNTAGT. CDR3 sequence reads: CASSPLSGAGTDTQYF. The CDR3 DNA reads as TGTGCCAGCAGTCCCCTGAGCGGGGCGGGCACAGATACGCAGTATTTT.

The gene calls are TRBV4-1 and TRBJ2-5; the match to TRBD1 covers 7 bases. The CDR3 is made up of 16 amino acids. With V trimmed by 2 bases and J by 0 bases, 6 bases remained unmatched. Germline loops: CDR1 MGHRA, CDR2 YSYEKL. CDR3 in DNA: TGCGCCAGCAGCCAATCCAGGGGACAGAACCAAGAGACCCAGTACTTC. Translated: CASSQSRGQNQETQYF.

This clonotype was counted many times. The J gene is TRBJ2-2, the V gene TRBV7-9; D not certain. Germline V gene lookup returns CDR1 SEHNR and CDR2 FQNEAQ (reference sequence). V gave up 6 bases and J gave up 1 base, with 6 bases separating them. This CDR3 spans 13 amino acids. This CDR3 reads CASRRRNTGELFF. The CDR3 region has the DNA TGTGCCAGCAGACGGAGGAACACCGGGGAGCTGTTTTTT.

This clonotype was seen only a few times. The genes are TRBV7-2 and TRBJ1-2; D remains unclear. V dropped 6 bases and J dropped 8 bases, with 10 bases sitting between them. This CDR3 is 11 amino acids long. Germline assignment: CDR1 SGHTA and CDR2 FQGNSA. This CDR3 is CASRADRGYTF. The CDR3 region has the DNA TGTGCCAGCAGAGCGGACCGCGGCTACACCTTC.

CDR3 sequence: CASSQVGPPTDTQYF. The CDR3 bases are TGTGCCAGCAGCCAAGTGGGGCCGCCCACAGATACGCAGTATTTT. The chain links TRBV14 to TRBJ2-3, with D tentatively TRBD1 (5 bases). The CDR3 consists of 15 residues. Germline V gives CDR1 SGHDN, CDR2 FVKESK. V was shortened by 1 base and J by 2 bases, with 10 bases between the two germline ends.

V and J are TRBV4-1 and TRBJ2-2; no clear D gene. Germline V lookup: CDR1 MGHRA, CDR2 YSYEKL. Trimming removed 0 bases from V and 4 bases from J, with 12 bases in between. The CDR3 contains 16 residues. CDR3 residues: CASSQESTRSTGELFF. The CDR3 DNA reads TGCGCCAGCAGCCAAGAGAGTACGAGATCCACCGGGGAGCTGTTTTTT.

This clonotype was detected ten times or more. The DNA of the CDR3 is TGCGCCAGCAGCCAAGATACTGTGTCCTACAATGAGCAGTTCTTC. The encoded protein is CASSQDTVSYNEQFF. This chain uses TRBV4-3 with TRBJ2-1; D call uncertain. With 0 bases removed from V and 1 base from J, the gap between germline ends came to 7 bases. The CDR3 sequence is 15 residues long. The germline CDR1 and CDR2 sequences are LGHNA and YSLEER.

This clonotype was observed at least ten times. V is TRBV7-8 and J is TRBJ1-2; no reliable D call. Trimming shortened V by 5 bases and J by 5 bases, and 12 bases separated the two germline ends. This CDR3 region has 13 residues. The germline V gene has CDR1 SGHVS and CDR2 FQNEAQ. The CDR3 sequence: CASSPLLGYGYTF. CDR3 nucleotide sequence: TGTGCCAGCAGCCCCCTCTTGGGGTATGGCTACACCTTC.

J is TRBJ2-2 and V is TRBV24-1; D is uncertain. V lost 5 bases and J lost 4, with 7 bases in between. CDR1 and CDR2 from the germline V gene are KGHDR and SFDVKD. The CDR3 has 13 amino acids. CDR3 sequence (DNA): TGTGCCACCAGTGGAAAGCTCACCGGGGAGCTGTTTTTT. This encodes CATSGKLTGELFF.

The table lists this clonotype with many counts. The chain joins TRBV28 to TRBJ2-3; no firm D call. Germline lookup yields CDR1 MDHEN and CDR2 SYDVKM. This CDR3 has 15 residues. V shed 3 bases and J shed 0 bases, with 10 bases lying between them. The CDR3 loop reads CASSLFPASTDTQYF. For the CDR3, the DNA is TGTGCCAGCAGTTTGTTCCCGGCTAGCACAGATACGCAGTATTTT. The full variable domain, its missing parts supplied by reference TRBV28 and TRBJ2-3, is DVKVTQSSRYLVKRTGEKVFLECVQDMDHENMFWYRQDPGLGLRLIYFSYDVKMKEKGDIPEGYSVSREKKERFSLILESASTNQTSMYLCASSLFPASTDTQYFGPGTRLTVL.

This clonotype came up many times. This chain links TRBV7-2 with TRBJ2-2; 9 nucleotides line up with TRBD2. Trimming cost V 1 base and J 7 bases; bases outside gene matches: 7. The CDR3 has 16 amino acids. In germline, CDR1 is SGHTA, CDR2 FQGNSA. The CDR3 nucleotides are TGTGCCAGCAGCTTAGAGGCTAGCGGGATAGGCGGGGAGCTGTTTTTT. Amino acid sequence: CASSLEASGIGGELFF.

The chain couples TRBV4-1 to TRBJ2-3; 9 bases are shared with TRBD2. V dropped 3 bases and J dropped 10; count of bases not matched to a gene: 2. The CDR3 is 12 residues long. CDR1 is MGHRA and CDR2 is YSYEKL in the germline V gene. For the CDR3, the DNA is TGCGCCAGCAGCCACCCTAGCGGGGCGCAGTATTTT. This translates into CASSHPSGAQYF.